This T cell receptor beta chain was obtained from a study of technical replicates of blood from a handful of donors. The table lists this clone with a count of one. The data were produced by immunoSEQ multiplex PCR, yet TCRdb's version contains in-frame clones alone and is incomplete. Of 70,000 to 90,000 clones listed, around nine tenths are singletons. The germline V and J ends were trimmed by 2 bases and 8 bases, with 12 bases remaining between them. Germline-derived CDR1 and CDR2 are LNHDA and SQIVND (reference sequence). CDR3 length: 13 residues. Material: T cells isolated from PBMCs. V is TRBV19 and J is TRBJ1-1, with D possibly being TRBD1 (5 bases). This clonotype originated in a human donor in good health. The CDR3 loop is CASSISYRGEAFF. In DNA, the CDR3 is TGTGCCAGTAGTATATCGTATCGGGGGGAAGCTTTCTTT. Together with reference TRBV19 and TRBJ1-1, the CDR3 gives the full variable domain: DGGITQSPKYLFRKEGQNVTLSCEQNLNHDAMYWYRQDPGQGLRLIYYSQIVNDFQKGDIAEGYSVSREKKESFPLTVTSAQKNPTAFYLCASSISYRGEAFFGQGTRLTVV.